Detailed here is one TCR beta chain. What this receptor recognizes is not known. No base quality information exists; no much larger clone differs at one position. Whole blood was collected in K2EDTA tubes by collaborating institutions according to the institutions' own protocols. For TCRbeta analysis, collaborators shipped samples as frozen whole blood, isolated PBMCs, or DNA extracted from either of those sample types. The data are from a study of blood T cell repertoires in COVID-19 (dated by TCRdb to the early 2020s). The study in broad terms: Collaborator samples came from the United States, Italy and Spain and covered acute and convalescent phases of COVID-19. The material from the prospective study consisted of cDNA or gDNA derived from T cells, B-cell-depleted T cells, or PBMCs. Subjects who had been exposed to COVID-19, were actively infected with it, or had recovered from it provided the deeply sampled blood TCRbeta repertoires that made up the dataset. The repertoires were released in a freely available public database intended as a resource for research on the immune response to SARS-CoV-2. Samples came from the ongoing ImmuneRACE study (first 160 participants) plus 1,254 subjects from 6 global collaborators. Sample metadata almost always included a de-identified subject ID, COVID-19 status, age in years and sex. HLA class I and class II types, where available, came from metadata supplied by the sample provider rather than from assay-based typing.

Overall study outcomes, separate from this receptor: The amount of clinical and demographic metadata varied by source and participant and was provided uncurated.

From the cysteine up to the phenylalanine, the CDR3 has a length of 19 residues. Only CDR3 DNA remains: 57 bases, in frame from the first base. According to the germline V gene (reference sequence), CDR1 reads MNHEY and CDR2 reads SMNVEV. Compared with germline, V lacks 0 bases and J lacks 4 bases; bases without a gene match: 8. TCRbeta CDR3 regions were amplified from genomic DNA by means of the immunoSEQ Assay, a bias-controlled multiplex PCR. The source study handled its data this way. Nucleated cell counts per sample were estimated from amplification of reference gene primers within the assay. Sequence reads were collapsed and filtered to measure the absolute abundance of every unique TCRbeta CDR3 rearrangement. For each sample, productive Simpson clonality was calculated as the square root of Simpson's diversity index across productive rearrangements. The immuneACCESS repertoire file appears here via TCRdb, limited to in-frame rearrangements. These files lack a portion of the clones; in checked studies, under half of the deficit traces to unresolved V genes, and the cause of the others is not known. V, J and clone size are taken as reported in that table, and D and trimming were inferred from the DNA itself. Across this sample there are 200,000 or so clones, with 84% seen only once. The ten most abundant clones make up approximately 14% of the sample.

The chain employs TRBV27 and TRBJ2-3; a stretch of 15 junction bases matches TRBD2. This clonotype originated in a man aged 25 to 40 with active or convalescent COVID-19. Sequencing was performed on peripheral blood. The CDR3 region: CASSLSPGTSGGIADTQYF. The DNA sequence follows: TGTGCCAGCAGTTTATCCCCTGGGACTAGCGGGGGGATCGCAGATACGCAGTATTTT.